These 19 T cell receptor beta chains share one sample of origin, sequenced in a study of control samples from healthy donors and cancer patients. TCRdb keeps only in-frame clones here, not all; method: immunoSEQ multiplex PCR. The data hold 60,000 to 65,000 clones, with 75% to 85% observed a single time. The sequencing input was blood. These receptor sequences come from a man in his forties or fifties in good health.

The J gene is TRBJ2-2, the V gene TRBV30; 9 bases are a match to TRBD1. The ends lost 5 bases at V and 3 bases at J; junction bases unmatched: 7. Germline V gene sequence: CDR1 GTSNPN, CDR2 SVGIG (reference sequence). This CDR3 region has 15 residues. The CDR3 protein is CAWSRTGEDTGELFF. For the CDR3, the DNA is TGTGCCTGGTCGCGGACAGGGGAAGACACCGGGGAGCTGTTTTTT.

The CDR3 DNA follows: TGTGCCAGCAGTCTGGGGGCAGGGGGCTCTGGAAACACCATATATTTT. It codes for CASSLGAGGSGNTIYF. The chain employs TRBV28 and TRBJ1-3, with 7 bases lining up with TRBD1. After removal of 5 bases from V and 0 bases from J, the junction contained 7 bases not matched to a gene. The CDR3 contains 16 residues. Germline V CDR1 and CDR2: MDHEN, SYDVKM.

V is TRBV4-1 and J is TRBJ2-7; D remains ambiguous. The CDR3 runs 13 residues. Per the germline V gene, CDR1 is MGHRA and CDR2 is YSYEKL. The V gene lost 2 bases and the J gene lost 2 bases, with 7 bases spanning the gap. This CDR3 is CASSQNTPYEQYF. CDR3 DNA sequence: TGCGCCAGCAGCCAAAACACCCCCTACGAGCAGTACTTC.

This sequence joins TRBV28 and TRBJ2-5; TRBD2 might be the D (6 bases). V was trimmed by 7 bases and J by 4 bases, leaving 19 bases between them. Germline loops: CDR1 MDHEN, CDR2 SYDVKM. The CDR3 length is 15 residues. CDR3 protein: CASTIRQGGGETQYF. The CDR3 DNA is TGTGCCAGCACCATTCGCCAGGGAGGAGGAGAGACCCAGTACTTC.

The chain recombines TRBV2 with TRBJ1-4; D possibly corresponds to TRBD1 (6 bases). Trimming pared 1 base from V and 7 bases from J, leaving 7 bases between. The CDR3 is made up of 13 amino acids. Germline-derived CDR1 and CDR2 are SNHLY and FYNNEI. The CDR3 reads CASSEGTAEKLFF. The CDR3 nucleotides are TGTGCCAGCAGTGAAGGGACAGCTGAAAAACTGTTTTTT. Full variable domain (rest looked up from reference TRBV2 and TRBJ1-4): EPEVTQTPSHQVTQMGQEVILRCVPISNHLYFYWYRQILGQKVEFLVSFYNNEISEKSEIFDDQFSVERPDGSNFTLKIRSTKLEDSAMYFCASSEGTAEKLFFGSGTQLSVL.

The sample holds one count of this clone. The CDR3 sequence is CASSFGETQYF. CDR3 bases: TGTGCCAGCAGTTTCGGGGAGACCCAGTACTTC. The rearrangement joins TRBV12-3 or TRBV12-4 to TRBJ2-5; D remains ambiguous. CDR3 length equals 11 residues. The germline V and J ends were trimmed by 3 bases and 5 bases, with 4 bases remaining between them.

This clone was detected a few times. CDR3 nucleotides: TGTGCCAGCAGCTTGCCAGGGGGCACGGAGACCCAGTACTTC. This encodes CASSLPGGTETQYF. This sequence joins TRBV7-9 and TRBJ2-5; TRBD1 matches 8 bases. The CDR3 length is 14 residues. V gave up 3 bases and J gave up 5 bases; unmatched junction bases: 5. Germline V gives CDR1 SEHNR, CDR2 FQNEAQ (reference sequence). The whole variable domain, remainder taken from reference TRBV7-9 and TRBJ2-5, is DTGVSQNPRHKITKRGQNVTFRCDPISEHNRLYWYRQTLGQGPEFLTYFQNEAQLEKSRLLSDRFSAERPKGSFSTLEIQRTEQGDSAMYLCASSLPGGTETQYFGPGTRLLVL.

The chain combines TRBV10-3 with TRBJ2-7; TRBD2 matches at 8 bases. After removal of 6 bases from V and 4 bases from J, the junction contained 14 bases not matched to a gene. Germline CDR1 is ENHRY and CDR2 is SYGVKD. The CDR3 spans 16 residues. In nucleotides, the CDR3 is TGTGCCATCAGGGAACCGAGCGGGAGAGGAAGGTACGAGCAGTACTTC. Translated: CAIREPSGRGRYEQYF.

The CDR3 region has the DNA TGTGCCAGCAGCCTCACGAGGGGGCTAGAGACCCAGTACTTC. This sequence encodes CASSLTRGLETQYF. The gene calls are TRBV11-2 and TRBJ2-5, with TRBD1 matching over 7 bases. The V segment lost 5 bases and the J segment 4 bases; nucleotides outside the gene matches: 7. CDR3 length: 14 amino acids. Germline-derived CDR1 and CDR2 are SGHAT and FQNNGV.

The genes are TRBV14 and TRBJ1-1, with no clear D. Germline loops: CDR1 SGHDN, CDR2 FVKESK. The CDR3 runs to 12 residues. The ends were cut back, 0 bases at V and 7 bases at J, with 6 bases in the middle. The CDR3 loop reads CASSQETIEAFF. As DNA, the CDR3 is TGTGCCAGCAGCCAAGAAACGATTGAAGCTTTCTTT.

V is TRBV9 and J is TRBJ1-4; D is unresolved. CDR3 size: 15 residues. Trimming took off 3 bases at V and 0 bases at J, with 9 bases between the two ends. The germline V gene encodes CDR1 SGDLS and CDR2 YYNGEE. CDR3 nucleotides: TGTGCCAGCAGCGAAGGGCCGGCAACTAATGAAAAACTGTTTTTT. This encodes CASSEGPATNEKLFF. The whole variable domain, remainder taken from reference TRBV9 and TRBJ1-4, is DSGVTQTPKHLITATGQRVTLRCSPRSGDLSVYWYQQSLDQGLQFLIQYYNGEERAKGNILERFSAQQFPDLHSELNLSSLELGDSALYFCASSEGPATNEKLFFGSGTQLSVL.

The V call is TRBV3-1 (or the pseudogene TRBV3-2), the J call TRBJ1-5, with D maybe TRBD1 (6 bases). This CDR3 is built from 12 residues. The germline V gene encodes CDR1 LGHDT and CDR2 YNNKEL (reference sequence). Deletions cut 4 bases from V and 6 bases from J, with 7 bases between. The CDR3: CASSRRGQPQHF. CDR3 nucleotides: TGTGCCAGCAGCCGCAGGGGTCAGCCCCAGCATTTT.

The chain combines TRBV18 with TRBJ1-1, with 7 bases identical to TRBD1. CDR3 size: 15 residues. The V segment lost 3 bases and the J segment 1 base; nucleotides outside the gene matches: 5. CDR1 is KGHSH, CDR2 LQKENI, per germline. The CDR3 loop is CASSPRGGPNTEAFF. CDR3 coding DNA: TGTGCCAGCTCACCCCGAGGGGGCCCGAACACTGAAGCTTTCTTT.

V usage is TRBV4-1 and J usage is TRBJ2-1; TRBD2 matches at 7 bases. CDR1 is MGHRA, CDR2 YSYEKL, per germline. V shed 0 bases and J 7 bases; nucleotides not matched to a gene: 3. This CDR3 has 14 residues. CDR3 amino acids: CASSQDLGGNEQFF. DNA of the CDR3: TGCGCCAGCAGCCAAGATTTGGGGGGGAATGAGCAGTTCTTC.

This chain connects TRBV7-8 to TRBJ2-7; D is perhaps TRBD1 or TRBD2 (5 bases each). Between the trimmed V and J ends, which lost 4 bases and 2 bases, there was a span of 12 bases. This CDR3 region has 14 residues. The germline CDR1 and CDR2 sequences are SGHVS and FQNEAQ. For the CDR3, the DNA is TGTGCCAGCAGCTCCGGACTGACAGCCTACGAGCAGTACTTC. This gives the protein CASSSGLTAYEQYF.

V is TRBV7-3 and J is TRBJ2-3; D not certain. Trimming took off 2 bases at V and 5 bases at J, with 8 bases between the two ends. The CDR3 has 13 residues. The germline V gene has CDR1 SGHTA and CDR2 FQGTGA. In DNA, the CDR3 is TGTGCCAGCAGCTTATTAGGCGGAGATACGCAGTATTTT. Translating gives CASSLLGGDTQYF.

This clone was recorded a few times. This sequence joins TRBV4-1 and TRBJ1-1, with TRBD1 identical over 8 bases. Germline values: CDR1 MGHRA, CDR2 YSYEKL. After removal of 2 bases from V and 7 bases from J, the junction contained 18 bases not matched to a gene. This CDR3 comprises 18 residues. The CDR3 nucleotides are TGCGCCAGCAGCCAAATAAACTTTATTGGGACAGGACCCGATGAAGCTTTCTTT. It codes for CASSQINFIGTGPDEAFF.

The chain carries TRBV7-6 and TRBJ1-4; D not resolved. Germline V gives CDR1 SGHVS, CDR2 FNYEAQ. The CDR3 runs to 16 residues. Trimming removed 4 bases at V and 0 bases at J, with 12 bases between. The CDR3 is CASSSMVLATNEKLFF. CDR3 bases: TGTGCCAGCAGCTCCATGGTCCTTGCAACTAATGAAAAACTGTTTTTT.

This clone has only one observation. The chain carries TRBV7-3 and TRBJ2-2, with D possibly being TRBD1 or TRBD2 (5 bases each). CDR1 is SGHTA, CDR2 FQGTGA, per germline. Trimming took off 1 base at V and 6 bases at J, with 18 bases between the two ends. This CDR3 spans 17 amino acids. The CDR3 spells CASSLNPGQTPSGELFF. The CDR3 DNA sequence: TGTGCCAGCAGCTTAAACCCGGGGCAGACTCCCTCCGGGGAGCTGTTTTTT. The variable domain in full, with the rest retrieved from reference TRBV7-3 and TRBJ2-2, is GAGVSQTPSNKVTEKGKYVELRCDPISGHTALYWYRQSLGQGPEFLIYFQGTGAADDSGLPNDRFFAVRPEGSVSTLKIQRTERGDSAVYLCASSLNPGQTPSGELFFGEGSRLTVL.